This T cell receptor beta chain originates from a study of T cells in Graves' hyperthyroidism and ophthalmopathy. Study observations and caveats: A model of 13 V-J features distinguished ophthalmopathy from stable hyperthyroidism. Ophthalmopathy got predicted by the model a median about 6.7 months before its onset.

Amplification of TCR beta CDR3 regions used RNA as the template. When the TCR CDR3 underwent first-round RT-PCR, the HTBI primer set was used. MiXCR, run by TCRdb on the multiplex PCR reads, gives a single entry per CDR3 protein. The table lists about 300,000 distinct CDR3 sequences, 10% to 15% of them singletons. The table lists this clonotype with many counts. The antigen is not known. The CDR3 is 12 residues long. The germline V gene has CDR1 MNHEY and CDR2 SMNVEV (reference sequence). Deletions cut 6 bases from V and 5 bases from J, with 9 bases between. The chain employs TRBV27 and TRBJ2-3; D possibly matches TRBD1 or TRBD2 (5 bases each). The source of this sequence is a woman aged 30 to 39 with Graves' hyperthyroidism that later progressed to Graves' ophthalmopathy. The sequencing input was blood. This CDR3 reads CASRRGGDTQYF. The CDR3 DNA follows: TGTGCCAGCAGGCGTGGGGGAGATACGCAGTATTTT.